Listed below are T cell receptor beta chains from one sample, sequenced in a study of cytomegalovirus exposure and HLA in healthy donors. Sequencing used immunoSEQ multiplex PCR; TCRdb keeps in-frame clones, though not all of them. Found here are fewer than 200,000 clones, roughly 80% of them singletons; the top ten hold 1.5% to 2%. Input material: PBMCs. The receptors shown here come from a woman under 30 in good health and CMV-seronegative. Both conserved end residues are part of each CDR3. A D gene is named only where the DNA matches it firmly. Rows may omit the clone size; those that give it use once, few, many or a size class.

CDR3nt: TGTGCCAGCAGCTTAAGACCACCGGGACAGGGCCCAACTAATGAAAAACTGTTTTTT; CDR3aa: CASSLRPPGQGPTNEKLFF; abundance: few; j_gene: TRBJ1-4; d_gene: TRBD1; v_gene: TRBV7-8; len: 19
CDR3nt: TGTGCCAGCAGCCCAATGACGTTGGGACAGGGTTGGACCGGGGAGCTGTTTTTT; CDR3aa: CASSPMTLGQGWTGELFF; abundance: once; j_gene: TRBJ2-2; d_gene: TRBD1; v_gene: TRBV9; len: 18
CDR3nt: TGTGCCAGCAGACTCTCCGAGTCTGAAGCTTTCTTT; CDR3aa: CASRLSESEAFF; abundance: few; j_gene: TRBJ1-1; d_gene: -; v_gene: TRBV6-6; len: 12
CDR3nt: TGTGCCAGCAGTCGGACAGGGGGAAACAATGAGCAGTTCTTC; CDR3aa: CASSRTGGNNEQFF; abundance: once; j_gene: TRBJ2-1; d_gene: TRBD1; v_gene: TRBV28; len: 14
CDR3nt: TGTGCTAGTGGTCCACTCGAGCGGACCGGGGAGCTGTTTTTT; CDR3aa: CASGPLERTGELFF; abundance: -; j_gene: TRBJ2-2; d_gene: -; v_gene: TRBV12-5; len: 14
CDR3nt: TGTGCCAGCAGCTTGGGTTCCGGGGAGGCAGATACGCAGTATTTT; CDR3aa: CASSLGSGEADTQYF; abundance: -; j_gene: TRBJ2-3; d_gene: -; v_gene: TRBV7-9; len: 15
CDR3nt: TGTGCCAGCAGCTTACCACAGAACTATGGCTACACCTTC; CDR3aa: CASSLPQNYGYTF; abundance: -; j_gene: TRBJ1-2; d_gene: -; v_gene: TRBV7-9; len: 13
CDR3nt: TGTGCCAGCAGCTTCCGTCCGGGACAGCTTCCAGAACTGGGTGGAAACACCATATATTTT; CDR3aa: CASSFRPGQLPELGGNTIYF; abundance: -; j_gene: TRBJ1-3; d_gene: TRBD1; v_gene: TRBV7-8; len: 20
CDR3nt: TGTGCCAGCAGCTTTACGCGGGACAGCCCGATCGGGGGGGCCAACGTCCTGACTTTC; CDR3aa: CASSFTRDSPIGGANVLTF; abundance: -; j_gene: TRBJ2-6; d_gene: -; v_gene: TRBV11-2; len: 19
CDR3nt: TGTGCCAGTAGTATCGGGGCGGGAGGGCCTCAAGAGACCCAGTACTTC; CDR3aa: CASSIGAGGPQETQYF; abundance: -; j_gene: TRBJ2-5; d_gene: TRBD2; v_gene: TRBV19; len: 16
CDR3nt: TGCGCCAGCAGCGAATCCGGGACTAGCGGAGGGGATGAGCAGTTCTTC; CDR3aa: CASSESGTSGGDEQFF; abundance: once; j_gene: TRBJ2-1; d_gene: TRBD2; v_gene: TRBV5-1; len: 16
CDR3nt: TGCGCCAGCAGCCTACGGCGGGCAGGGGCCCTACTATCCTCCTACAATGAGCAGTTCTTC; CDR3aa: CASSLRRAGALLSSYNEQFF; abundance: -; j_gene: TRBJ2-1; d_gene: -; v_gene: TRBV4-3; len: 20
CDR3nt: TGTGCCAGCAGTTTATCGATACCCCAGGGTTCTCATGGCTACACCTTC; CDR3aa: CASSLSIPQGSHGYTF; abundance: -; j_gene: TRBJ1-2; d_gene: -; v_gene: TRBV27; len: 16
CDR3nt: TGTGCCAGCAGCCCCTTTACAGCGGGAGGGCCAGATACGCAGTATTTT; CDR3aa: CASSPFTAGGPDTQYF; abundance: once; j_gene: TRBJ2-3; d_gene: TRBD2; v_gene: TRBV7-6; len: 16
CDR3nt: TGTGCCAGCGGACAGCCCGGACTAGGCCGGCAGTTCTTC; CDR3aa: CASGQPGLGRQFF; abundance: few; j_gene: TRBJ2-1; d_gene: -; v_gene: TRBV11-3; len: 13
CDR3nt: TGCGCCAGCAGCAACGGGAGGGGGATGGAGACCCAGTACTTC; CDR3aa: CASSNGRGMETQYF; abundance: -; j_gene: TRBJ2-5; d_gene: TRBD2; v_gene: TRBV5-1; len: 14
CDR3nt: TGTGCCAGCAGTTACAACCAGGGGGCGCGGGCTTTCTTT; CDR3aa: CASSYNQGARAFF; abundance: -; j_gene: TRBJ1-1; d_gene: TRBD1; v_gene: TRBV6-5; len: 13
CDR3nt: TGTGCCATCAGTGCGGGCCAGGGGATCCCAGATACGCAGTATTTT; CDR3aa: CAISAGQGIPDTQYF; abundance: -; j_gene: TRBJ2-3; d_gene: -; v_gene: TRBV10-3; len: 15
CDR3nt: TGTGCCAGCAGCTTCGTTCTGTCTAGCGGGAACCATGAGCAGTTCTTC; CDR3aa: CASSFVLSSGNHEQFF; abundance: once; j_gene: TRBJ2-1; d_gene: TRBD2; v_gene: TRBV11-2; len: 16
CDR3nt: TGTGCCAGCAGCCAAGCAACAGAAGGGGAGGGAAACATTCAGTACTTC; CDR3aa: CASSQATEGEGNIQYF; abundance: -; j_gene: TRBJ2-4; d_gene: TRBD2; v_gene: TRBV14; len: 16
CDR3nt: TGTGCCAGCAGTGGCGGACAGGGAACAACTAATGAAAAACTGTTTTTT; CDR3aa: CASSGGQGTTNEKLFF; abundance: -; j_gene: TRBJ1-4; d_gene: TRBD1; v_gene: TRBV25-1; len: 16
CDR3nt: TGTGCCAGCAGCTTGGAACTAGCGGGAGGGCGGATAGTAGACGAGCAGTACTTC; CDR3aa: CASSLELAGGRIVDEQYF; abundance: -; j_gene: TRBJ2-7; d_gene: TRBD2; v_gene: TRBV5-4; len: 18
CDR3nt: TGTGCCAGCAGCTTAGTGGCGGTGAGCTCCTACAATGAGCAGTTCTTC; CDR3aa: CASSLVAVSSYNEQFF; abundance: -; j_gene: TRBJ2-1; d_gene: -; v_gene: TRBV7-2; len: 16
CDR3nt: TGTGCCAGCGGGGGGGAGCGGGAGATGCGCGATGAGCAGTTCTTC; CDR3aa: CASGGEREMRDEQFF; abundance: -; j_gene: TRBJ2-1; d_gene: TRBD2; v_gene: TRBV19; len: 15
CDR3nt: TGTGCCAGCAGTTATGGATTAGCGGGTCTCACAGATACGCAGTATTTT; CDR3aa: CASSYGLAGLTDTQYF; abundance: -; j_gene: TRBJ2-3; d_gene: TRBD2; v_gene: TRBV6-6; len: 16
CDR3nt: TGTGCCACTAAGTGGACTAGCGGCAATGAGCAGTTCTTC; CDR3aa: CATKWTSGNEQFF; abundance: -; j_gene: TRBJ2-1; d_gene: TRBD2; v_gene: TRBV15; len: 13
CDR3nt: TGTGCCAGCAGTTCCGTATTACAGGGGAACACTGAAGCTTTCTTT; CDR3aa: CASSSVLQGNTEAFF; abundance: -; j_gene: TRBJ1-1; d_gene: -; v_gene: TRBV6-5; len: 15
CDR3nt: TGTGCCAGCAGTGGACAGCGGGGATCCTACAATGAGCAGTTCTTC; CDR3aa: CASSGQRGSYNEQFF; abundance: -; j_gene: TRBJ2-1; d_gene: TRBD2; v_gene: TRBV2; len: 15
CDR3nt: TGTGCCAGCAGCTTAGGACGGGCCTACGAGCAGTACTTC; CDR3aa: CASSLGRAYEQYF; abundance: -; j_gene: TRBJ2-7; d_gene: -; v_gene: TRBV13; len: 13
CDR3nt: TGTGCCAGCAGTTCGGACAGGTATAAGGGCGGCTACACCTTC; CDR3aa: CASSSDRYKGGYTF; abundance: -; j_gene: TRBJ1-2; d_gene: TRBD1; v_gene: TRBV28; len: 14
CDR3nt: TGTGCCAGCAAAAGGACAGGGTCCACTGAAGCTTTCTTT; CDR3aa: CASKRTGSTEAFF; abundance: -; j_gene: TRBJ1-1; d_gene: TRBD1; v_gene: TRBV27; len: 13
CDR3nt: TGCGCCAGCAGCTTGGGGCTAGCGGGAACGGAGACCCAGTACTTC; CDR3aa: CASSLGLAGTETQYF; abundance: -; j_gene: TRBJ2-5; d_gene: TRBD2; v_gene: TRBV5-1; len: 15
CDR3nt: TGTGCTAGTGGTCCGGGACAGGTGTGGACCGGGGAGCTGTTTTTT; CDR3aa: CASGPGQVWTGELFF; abundance: -; j_gene: TRBJ2-2; d_gene: TRBD1; v_gene: TRBV12-5; len: 15
CDR3nt: TGCGCCAGCAGCTTGGGAGGGGGACAAGCCCGAGAAAAACTGTTTTTT; CDR3aa: CASSLGGGQAREKLFF; abundance: -; j_gene: TRBJ1-4; d_gene: -; v_gene: TRBV5-1; len: 16
CDR3nt: TGTGCCAGCAGGGAGGACAGGGGCTCTGGAAACACCATATATTTT; CDR3aa: CASREDRGSGNTIYF; abundance: -; j_gene: TRBJ1-3; d_gene: TRBD1; v_gene: TRBV6-5; len: 15
CDR3nt: TGTGCCAGTAGTATGTCGGGGGGGAGCACAGATACGCAGTATTTT; CDR3aa: CASSMSGGSTDTQYF; abundance: -; j_gene: TRBJ2-3; d_gene: TRBD2; v_gene: TRBV19; len: 15
CDR3nt: TGCGCCAGCAGCCAAGAAGGGACTAGCGGGAGCACAGATACGCAGTATTTT; CDR3aa: CASSQEGTSGSTDTQYF; abundance: -; j_gene: TRBJ2-3; d_gene: TRBD2; v_gene: TRBV4-1; len: 17
CDR3nt: TGTGCCAGCAGCTTTATACCAGGGAACTATGGCTACACCTTC; CDR3aa: CASSFIPGNYGYTF; abundance: once; j_gene: TRBJ1-2; d_gene: -; v_gene: TRBV7-9; len: 14